Below are 18 T cell receptor beta chains sequenced from a single sample in a study of T cell repertoires in cytomegalovirus infection. In TCRdb, the reads were re-called with MiXCR into one record per CDR3 protein. The sample has some 300,000 distinct CDR3 sequences; approximately 8.9% are singletons. The sequenced sample consisted of PBMCs. The receptors shown here come from a human donor in good health (CMV status not recorded). Some clones in this sample may be carry-over from other donors' samples.

The sample holds a few counts of this clonotype. The CDR3 loop reads CSAEPDREGGYTF. The DNA of the CDR3 is TGCAGTGCTGAACCGGACAGGGAGGGTGGCTACACCTTC. The rearrangement uses TRBV20-1 and TRBJ1-2; 8 bases are shared with TRBD1. The germline V gene has CDR1 DFQATT and CDR2 SNEGSKA (reference sequence). Losses at the gene ends were 5 bases for V and 7 bases for J; bases not matched to a gene: 9. The CDR3 consists of 13 residues.

V and J are TRBV6-6 and TRBJ1-5; 8 bases fit TRBD1. This CDR3 comprises 14 residues. Germline V gives CDR1 MNHNY, CDR2 SVGAGI (reference sequence). Trimming took 0 bases from V and 6 from J; bases not matched to a gene: 1. This CDR3 is CASSYSTGVQPQHF. The DNA for the CDR3 is TGTGCCAGCAGTTACTCGACAGGGGTTCAGCCCCAGCATTTT.

This clonotype appeared a few times. The CDR3 sequence is CSVSKGRETQYF. CDR3 sequence (DNA): TGCAGCGTTTCCAAGGGGAGGGAGACCCAGTACTTC. The chain couples TRBV29-1 to TRBJ2-5, with D possibly being TRBD2 (6 bases). This CDR3 spans 12 amino acids. Trimming shortened V by 5 bases and J by 5 bases, and 12 bases separated the two germline ends. The germline CDR1 and CDR2 sequences are SQVTM and ANQGSEA.

This clonotype has a count of ten or more. This chain joins TRBV6-5 and TRBJ2-2; the match to TRBD2 covers 8 bases. This CDR3 is 12 amino acids long. With V trimmed by 9 bases and J by 6 bases, 3 bases remained unmatched. Germline assignment: CDR1 MNHEY and CDR2 SVGAGI. The CDR3 coding sequence is TGTGCCAGTCGGGGGGGCCCCGGGGAGCTGTTTTTT. Residues: CASRGGPGELFF.

This clonotype was recorded many times. V is TRBV20-1 and J is TRBJ2-5; weak D call: TRBD1 (6 bases). The germline V gene has CDR1 DFQATT and CDR2 SNEGSKA (reference sequence). The CDR3 runs 13 residues. V was pared by 0 bases and J by 3 bases, with 8 bases between. The CDR3: CSAREQGKETQYF. The CDR3 DNA reads TGCAGTGCTAGAGAACAGGGAAAAGAGACCCAGTACTTC.

In this sample, this clonotype turned up many times. This chain uses TRBV10-2 with TRBJ1-5, with D uncertain. Germline V gives CDR1 WSHSY, CDR2 SAAADI. Trimming left V 8 bases short and J 1 base short, with 9 bases between. This CDR3 contains 13 residues. CDR3 region: CASRPQSNQPQHF. The CDR3 region has the DNA TGCGCCAGCCGTCCACAGAGCAATCAGCCCCAGCATTTT.

At least ten counts were recorded for this clonotype. The V and J genes are TRBV20-1 and TRBJ2-3; 11 bases line up with TRBD2. Germline V gene data show CDR1 as DFQATT and CDR2 as SNEGSKA (reference sequence). With 7 bases clipped from V and 0 bases from J, the junction kept 15 bases outside the gene matches. The CDR3 consists of 18 residues. CDR3 sequence (DNA): TGCAGTGTTCGACGTGGGACTAGCGGTCCAACTAGCACAGATACGCAGTATTTT. This codes for CSVRRGTSGPTSTDTQYF.

This clonotype was detected ten times or more. This chain connects TRBV7-2 to TRBJ2-7; tentatively, D is TRBD1 (6 bases). The CDR3 spans 14 residues. V lost 0 bases and J 2 bases, leaving 8 bases between the germline ends. CDR1 and CDR2 (germline): SGHTA, FQGNSA. The CDR3 sequence is CASSLATGPYEQYV. In nucleotides, the CDR3 is TGTGCCAGCAGCTTAGCGACAGGCCCCTACGAGCAGTACGTC.

This clonotype was seen more than once but under ten times. This sequence joins TRBV20-1 and TRBJ2-2; tentatively, D is TRBD1 or TRBD2 (5 bases each). Trimming left V 6 bases short and J 0 bases short, with 11 bases between. The germline gives CDR1 DFQATT, CDR2 SNEGSKA (reference sequence). The CDR3 extends over 14 amino acids. The CDR3 spells CSAWGNANTGELFF. The DNA for the CDR3 is TGCAGTGCGTGGGGGAACGCGAACACCGGGGAGCTGTTTTTT.

This clonotype was seen many times. This rearrangement joins TRBV7-9 to TRBJ2-2; D is unclear. The germline V gene encodes CDR1 SEHNR and CDR2 FQNEAQ (reference sequence). The CDR3 consists of 15 residues. The germline V and J ends were trimmed by 10 bases and 2 bases, with 17 bases remaining between them. CDR3 nucleotide sequence: TGTGCCACGGAAAGATCTACGGCCAACACCGGGGAGCTGTTTTTT. This sequence encodes CATERSTANTGELFF.

This clonotype was counted at least ten times. The chain carries TRBV6-2 or TRBV6-3 and TRBJ1-5; 8 bases match TRBD1. Trimming at V came to 5 bases and at J to 5 bases, leaving 11 bases not matched to a gene. Germline loops: CDR1 MNHEY, CDR2 SVGEGT. CDR3 length equals 16 residues. CDR3 amino acids: CASSAEGQGRYQPQHF. CDR3 DNA sequence: TGTGCCAGCAGTGCCGAAGGACAGGGCCGATATCAGCCCCAGCATTTT.

This clonotype was detected many times. The chain has TRBV28 and TRBJ1-2, with 11 bases that match TRBD1. Trimming removed 6 bases from V and 3 bases from J; junction bases left unmatched: 6. The germline CDR1 and CDR2 sequences are MDHEN and SYDVKM. CDR3 length: 15 amino acids. The DNA of the CDR3 is TGTGCCAGCAGACCCGGACAGGGGGCCCACTATGGCTACACCTTC. Translated, it gives CASRPGQGAHYGYTF.

Comments on this clonotype: A much larger clonotype is one base distant, so this may be a read error. The chain carries TRBV7-2 and TRBJ2-1; D may be TRBD2 (6 bases). The V gene lost 3 bases and the J gene lost 8 bases, with 20 bases spanning the gap. CDR1 is SGHTA, CDR2 FQGNSA, per germline. The CDR3 contains 16 residues. The CDR3 DNA sequence: TGTGCCAGCAGCTTCCCGGGACTGGGGGTTTTCGATGAGCAGTTCTTC. It codes for CASSFPGLGVFDEQFF.

This clonotype has a count of ten or more. The rearrangement links TRBV12-3 or TRBV12-4 to TRBJ1-1, with D perhaps matching TRBD1 (6 bases). This CDR3 has 15 residues. V was cut by 3 bases and J by 1 base, with 12 bases left in between. The CDR3 loop is CASSLGGGWNTEAFF. The CDR3 coding sequence is TGTGCCAGCAGTTTGGGGGGGGGCTGGAACACTGAAGCTTTCTTT.

This clonotype was counted many times. The chain couples TRBV7-9 to TRBJ2-7; the D gene could be TRBD1 or TRBD2 (5 bases each). The V and J ends lost 3 bases and 7 bases respectively, with 7 bases between them. The CDR3 covers 11 residues. The germline gives CDR1 SEHNR, CDR2 FQNEAQ (reference sequence). The CDR3: CASSFGAEQYV. The CDR3 coding sequence is TGTGCCAGCAGCTTCGGGGCAGAGCAGTACGTC.

At least ten counts were recorded for this clonotype. The gene calls are TRBV28 and TRBJ2-7, with TRBD2 identical over 9 bases. CDR1 is MDHEN, CDR2 SYDVKM, per germline. CDR3 length: 13 amino acids. With 5 bases clipped from V and 6 bases from J, the junction kept 5 bases outside the gene matches. CDR3 in amino acids: CASSLAGHGEQYV. The DNA of the CDR3 is TGTGCCAGCAGTCTAGCGGGGCACGGCGAGCAGTACGTC.

Ten or more counts support this clonotype. The chain links TRBV6-5 to TRBJ1-4; tentative D call: TRBD1 (6 bases). The CDR3 spans 18 residues. Germline V gene sequence: CDR1 MNHEY, CDR2 SVGAGI. V lost 6 bases to trimming and J lost 7 bases, with 27 bases between them. The CDR3 region has the DNA TGTGCCAGCAGATTCACGGGACAAAAAGGATTGCGGGCTGAAAAACTGTTTTTT. Translating it yields CASRFTGQKGLRAEKLFF.

This clonotype was counted ten times or more. The chain is built from TRBV29-1 and TRBJ1-1; the match to TRBD1 covers 7 bases. CDR1 SQVTM and CDR2 ANQGSEA come from the germline V gene. This CDR3 is built from 13 residues. J lost 1 base, V lost 7 bases, and 6 bases had no gene match. The CDR3, as DNA: TGCAGCGGCTGGACAGGAGAGAACACTGAAGCTTTCTTT. It specifies CSGWTGENTEAFF.